The sequence of this TCR beta chain was determined in a study of T cell repertoires in cytomegalovirus infection. Study as a whole: Matching HLA type and CMV infection were both indicated by public TCR beta signatures.

Findings and caveats of the study: CMV-specific TCR beta clonotypes restricted by HLA-C were the ones dominating the ex vivo response. Identification of carriers of CMV plus the relevant HLA was performed using cumulative public TCR beta family frequency.

In regard to this clonotype: Antigen specificity is unknown.

Per the germline V gene, CDR1 is SNHLY and CDR2 is FYNNEI. V shed 6 bases and J shed 4 bases, with 14 bases lying between them. The length of the CDR3 is 14 residues. Using its own MiXCR run on the reads, TCRdb lists one record per CDR3 protein. The profile shows some 110,000 distinct CDR3 sequences, over 9% of them singletons. The receptor was derived from a human donor in good health (CMV status not recorded). Some clones in this sample may be carry-over from other donors' samples. J is TRBJ2-3 and V is TRBV2; a possible D gene is TRBD2 (7 bases). The source material was PBMCs, sequenced either directly or after in vitro stimulation (not recorded which). The CDR3 protein is CASRGGGPPDTQYF. The CDR3 coding sequence is TGTGCCAGCAGGGGGGGGGGGCCCCCAGATACGCAGTATTTT.